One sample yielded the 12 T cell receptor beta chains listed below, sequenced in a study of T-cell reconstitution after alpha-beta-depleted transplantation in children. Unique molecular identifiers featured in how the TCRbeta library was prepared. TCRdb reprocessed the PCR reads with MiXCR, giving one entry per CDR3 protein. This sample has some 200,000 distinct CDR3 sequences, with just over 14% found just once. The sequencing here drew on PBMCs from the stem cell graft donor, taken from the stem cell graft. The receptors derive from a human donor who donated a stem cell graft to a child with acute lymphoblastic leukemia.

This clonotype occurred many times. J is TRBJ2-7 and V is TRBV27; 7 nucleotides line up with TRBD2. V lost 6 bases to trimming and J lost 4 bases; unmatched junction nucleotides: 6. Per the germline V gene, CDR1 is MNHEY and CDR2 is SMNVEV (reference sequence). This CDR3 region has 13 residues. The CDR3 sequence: CASSSGITYEQYF. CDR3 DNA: TGTGCCAGCAGCAGCGGGATCACTTACGAGCAGTACTTC.

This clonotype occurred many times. CDR3 nucleotide sequence: TGTGCCAGCAGCCAAGGGACTTACACCGGGGAGCTGTTTTTT. This translates into CASSQGTYTGELFF. The chain employs TRBV2 and TRBJ2-2; tentative D call: TRBD2 (6 bases). Between the trimmed V and J ends, which lost 6 bases and 3 bases, there was a span of 11 bases. CDR1 and CDR2 (germline): SNHLY, FYNNEI. The CDR3 extends over 14 amino acids. The full variable domain, its missing parts supplied by reference TRBV2 and TRBJ2-2, is EPEVTQTPSHQVTQMGQEVILRCVPISNHLYFYWYRQILGQKVEFLVSFYNNEISEKSEIFDDQFSVERPDGSNFTLKIRSTKLEDSAMYFCASSQGTYTGELFFGEGSRLTVL.

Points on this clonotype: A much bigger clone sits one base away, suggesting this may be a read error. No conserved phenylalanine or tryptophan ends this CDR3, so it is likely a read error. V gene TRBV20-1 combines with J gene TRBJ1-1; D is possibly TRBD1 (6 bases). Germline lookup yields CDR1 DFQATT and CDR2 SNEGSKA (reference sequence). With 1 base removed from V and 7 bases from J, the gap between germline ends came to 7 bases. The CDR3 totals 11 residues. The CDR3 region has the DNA TGCAGTGCTAGAGGCAGGGGTGAAGCTTTCTTA. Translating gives CSARGRGEAFL.

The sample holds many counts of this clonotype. The CDR3 region has the DNA TGCGCCAGCAGCTTGGTCGGTTCCTACAATGAGCAGTTCTTC. It yields the protein CASSLVGSYNEQFF. The gene calls are TRBV5-1 and TRBJ2-1; D is uncertain. The germline V and J ends were trimmed by 0 bases and 1 base, with 5 bases remaining between them. Germline V gives CDR1 SGHRS, CDR2 YFSETQ. The CDR3 is 14 residues long.

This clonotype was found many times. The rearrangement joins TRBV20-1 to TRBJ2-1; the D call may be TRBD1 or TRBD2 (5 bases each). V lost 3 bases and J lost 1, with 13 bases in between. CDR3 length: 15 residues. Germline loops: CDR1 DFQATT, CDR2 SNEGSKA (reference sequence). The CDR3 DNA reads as TGCAGTGCTAGGGGGCGGGCAGCTTCCTACAATGAGCAGTTCTTC. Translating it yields CSARGRAASYNEQFF.

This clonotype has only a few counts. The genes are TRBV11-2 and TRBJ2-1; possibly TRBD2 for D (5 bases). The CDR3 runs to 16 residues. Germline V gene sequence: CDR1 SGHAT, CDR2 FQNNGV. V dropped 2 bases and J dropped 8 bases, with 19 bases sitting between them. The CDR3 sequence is CASSLLGAERMDEQFF. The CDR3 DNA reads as TGTGCCAGCAGCTTATTAGGAGCGGAGAGGATGGATGAGCAGTTCTTC.

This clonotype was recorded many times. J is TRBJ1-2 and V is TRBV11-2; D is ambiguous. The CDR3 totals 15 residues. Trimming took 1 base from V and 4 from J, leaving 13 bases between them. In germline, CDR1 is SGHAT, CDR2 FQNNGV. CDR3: CASSLVAGSGYGYTF. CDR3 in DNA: TGTGCCAGCAGCTTAGTAGCGGGGTCGGGCTATGGCTACACCTTC.

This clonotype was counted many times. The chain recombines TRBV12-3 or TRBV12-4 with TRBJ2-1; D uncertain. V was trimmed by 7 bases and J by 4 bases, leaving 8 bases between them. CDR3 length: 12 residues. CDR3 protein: CASTLQYNEQFF. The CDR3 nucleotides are TGTGCCAGCACCCTACAGTACAATGAGCAGTTCTTC.

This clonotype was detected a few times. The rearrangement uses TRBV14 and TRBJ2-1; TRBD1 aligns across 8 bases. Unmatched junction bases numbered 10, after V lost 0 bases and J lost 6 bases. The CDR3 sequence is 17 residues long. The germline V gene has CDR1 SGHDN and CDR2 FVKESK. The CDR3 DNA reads TGTGCCAGCAGCCAAGAAAACAGGGGGGTCATAGCCAATGAGCAGTTCTTC. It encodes CASSQENRGVIANEQFF. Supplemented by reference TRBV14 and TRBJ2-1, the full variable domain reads EAGVTQFPSHSVIEKGQTVTLRCDPISGHDNLYWYRRVMGKEIKFLLHFVKESKQDESGMPNNRFLAERTGGTYSTLKVQPAELEDSGVYFCASSQENRGVIANEQFFGPGTRLTVL.

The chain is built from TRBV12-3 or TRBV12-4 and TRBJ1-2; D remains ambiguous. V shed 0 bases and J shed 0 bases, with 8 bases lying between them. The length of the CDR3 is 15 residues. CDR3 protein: CASSLAGISNYGYTF. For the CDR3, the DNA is TGTGCCAGCAGTTTAGCAGGAATATCTAACTATGGCTACACCTTC.

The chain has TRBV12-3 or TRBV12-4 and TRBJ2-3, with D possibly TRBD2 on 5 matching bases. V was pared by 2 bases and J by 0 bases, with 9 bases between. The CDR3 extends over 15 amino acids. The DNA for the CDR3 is TGTGCCAGCAGTTTAACGGCGGGTAGCACAGATACGCAGTATTTT. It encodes CASSLTAGSTDTQYF.

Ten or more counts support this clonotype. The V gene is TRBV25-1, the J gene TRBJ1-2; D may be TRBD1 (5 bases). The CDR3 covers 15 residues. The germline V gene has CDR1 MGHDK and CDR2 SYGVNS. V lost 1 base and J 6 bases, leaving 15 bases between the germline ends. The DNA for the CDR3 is TGTGCCAGCAGTGAATTAGGAGGGGAGGGGAATGGCTACACCTTC. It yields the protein CASSELGGEGNGYTF.